A single sample is the source of the 26 T cell receptor beta chains below, sequenced in a study of cytomegalovirus exposure and HLA in healthy donors. Amplification used 60 Vbeta primers and 13 Jbeta primers. Method: immunoSEQ multiplex PCR; TCRdb's copy keeps in-frame clones and lacks some. The repertoire consists of fewer than 200,000 clones, with 82% occurring once and the leading ten covering around 1.5%. Sequencing was carried out using PBMCs. The receptor set was obtained from a male donor in good health and CMV-seronegative.

The CDR3 here is CASSPGGRLAVQETQYF. CDR3 sequence (DNA): TGTGCCAGCAGCCCCGGCGGGAGGCTAGCGGTCCAAGAGACCCAGTACTTC. This chain joins TRBV7-9 and TRBJ2-5; TRBD2 agrees at 8 bases. This CDR3 is built from 17 residues. The germline V gene has CDR1 SEHNR and CDR2 FQNEAQ (reference sequence). Trimming at V came to 5 bases and at J to 1 base, leaving 12 bases not matched to a gene.

This clone was observed once. The chain has TRBV5-6 and TRBJ2-1; 11 positions match TRBD2. V shed 1 base, J shed 2 bases, and the junction held 5 bases outside the gene matches. Germline assignment: CDR1 SGHDT and CDR2 YYEEEE. This CDR3 is 17 amino acids long. CDR3 in DNA: TGTGCCAGCAGCTTGACTAGCGGGGGCCGTACCTACAATGAGCAGTTCTTC. Its protein is CASSLTSGGRTYNEQFF.

The chain combines TRBV10-3 with TRBJ1-2; D is uncertain. Germline CDR1 and CDR2: ENHRY and SYGVKD. V was clipped by 0 bases and J by 1 base, with 9 bases between them. The CDR3 has 15 residues. Here the CDR3 reads CAISESAEDNYGYTF. DNA for the CDR3: TGTGCCATCAGTGAGTCGGCGGAAGATAACTATGGCTACACCTTC.

The J gene is TRBJ1-2, the V gene TRBV27; D gene unclear. Germline assignment: CDR1 MNHEY and CDR2 SMNVEV (reference sequence). This CDR3 region has 15 residues. V lost 5 bases, J lost 6 bases, and 19 bases lay in between. The CDR3 loop is CASSPGYRINNGYTF. The CDR3 DNA reads TGTGCCAGCAGTCCCGGATACAGAATCAACAATGGCTACACCTTC.

The rearrangement links TRBV27 to TRBJ2-5; a weak D match, TRBD2 (6 bases). Germline lookup yields CDR1 MNHEY and CDR2 SMNVEV (reference sequence). Trimming took off 2 bases at V and 2 bases at J, with 15 bases between the two ends. The CDR3 is 16 amino acids. This CDR3 is CASSLAGTDKQETQYF. The CDR3, as DNA: TGTGCCAGCAGTTTAGCGGGGACTGATAAACAAGAGACCCAGTACTTC.

The J gene is TRBJ2-1, the V gene TRBV7-2, with TRBD1 as a possible D gene (6 bases). This CDR3 comprises 15 residues. V was cut by 5 bases and J by 0 bases, with 11 bases left in between. Germline loops: CDR1 SGHTA, CDR2 FQGNSA. CDR3 in DNA: TGTGCCAGCAGCCCCGGACAGACCTCCTACAATGAGCAGTTCTTC. Protein product: CASSPGQTSYNEQFF.

For this clone: At one end the junction does not follow the germline gene, possibly because of a read error. The chain employs TRBV6-1 and TRBJ2-7; TRBD2 is a possible D gene (7 bases). Per the germline V gene, CDR1 is MNHNS and CDR2 is SASEGT. The CDR3 extends over 13 amino acids. CDR3 in DNA: TGTGCCAGCAGAAAGAAGGGGGACTACGAGCAGTGCTTC. Translation gives CASRKKGDYEQCF.

V usage is TRBV5-4 and J usage is TRBJ1-2; TRBD1 aligns across 9 bases. With V trimmed by 2 bases and J by 8 bases, 10 bases remained unmatched. This CDR3 contains 15 residues. CDR1 is SGHNT, CDR2 YYREEE, per germline (reference sequence). The CDR3 here is CASSLRTGAAKGYTF. In DNA, the CDR3 is TGTGCCAGCAGCTTAAGGACAGGGGCCGCAAAAGGCTACACCTTC.

This rearrangement joins TRBV5-1 to TRBJ2-3, with D possibly TRBD1 on 5 matching bases. The CDR3 length is 18 residues. Germline loops: CDR1 SGHRS, CDR2 YFSETQ. The V end lost 4 bases, the J end lost 0 bases, and 21 bases lay between the germline ends. DNA for the CDR3: TGCGCCAGCAGCCCGACAGTTCCCACGGCGTCTAGCACAGATACGCAGTATTTT. Its translation: CASSPTVPTASSTDTQYF.

This chain links TRBV11-1 with TRBJ2-7; the match to TRBD1 covers 7 bases. V dropped 3 bases and J dropped 0; count of bases not matched to a gene: 2. The CDR3 extends over 14 amino acids. Germline lookup yields CDR1 SGHAT and CDR2 FQDESV (reference sequence). CDR3 sequence (DNA): TGTGCCAGCAGCTTGGACAGGAGCTCCTACGAGCAGTACTTC. Amino acids: CASSLDRSSYEQYF.

The CDR3 sequence is CAISDPGTGGNTEAFF. The CDR3 DNA is TGTGCCATCAGCGATCCCGGGACAGGGGGCAACACTGAAGCTTTCTTT. The genes are TRBV10-3 and TRBJ1-1; 12 positions match TRBD1. The CDR3 runs to 16 residues. CDR1 and CDR2 from the germline V gene are ENHRY and SYGVKD. Losses at the gene ends were 6 bases for V and 2 bases for J; bases not matched to a gene: 7.

The gene calls are TRBV14 and TRBJ1-1; possible D gene TRBD1, 6 bases. Trimming pared 4 bases from V and 0 bases from J, leaving 12 bases between. Germline values: CDR1 SGHDN, CDR2 FVKESK. The CDR3 has 15 residues. CDR3 DNA sequence: TGTGCCAGCAGCCCCGGGGGGGCCCTGAACACTGAAGCTTTCTTT. Amino acid sequence: CASSPGGALNTEAFF.

This chain connects TRBV28 to TRBJ1-5; 9 bases match TRBD1. The germline gives CDR1 MDHEN, CDR2 SYDVKM. The CDR3 length is 14 residues. V lost 3 bases to trimming and J lost 4 bases; unmatched junction nucleotides: 1. Here the CDR3 reads CASSFGTGNQPQHF. The CDR3 DNA reads TGTGCCAGCAGTTTCGGGACAGGGAATCAGCCCCAGCATTTT.

The rearrangement uses TRBV11-1 and TRBJ2-7; 11 positions agree with TRBD2. The CDR3 consists of 13 residues. CDR1 SGHAT and CDR2 FQDESV come from the germline V gene (reference sequence). Unmatched junction bases numbered 4, after V lost 8 bases and J lost 4 bases. The CDR3 is CASEIAGGYEQYF. CDR3 coding DNA: TGTGCCAGCGAGATAGCGGGAGGGTACGAGCAGTACTTC.

The chain couples TRBV7-8 to TRBJ1-1, with D uncertain. Trimming took 0 bases from V and 6 from J, leaving 14 bases between them. Germline CDR1 SGHVS, CDR2 FQNEAQ. The CDR3 consists of 15 residues. The CDR3 spells CASSLALVGRAEAFF. The CDR3 DNA follows: TGTGCCAGCAGCTTAGCTCTGGTGGGGAGGGCTGAAGCTTTCTTT.

The rearrangement uses TRBV7-2 and TRBJ2-7; D not certain. The germline CDR1 and CDR2 sequences are SGHTA and FQGNSA. Deletions cut 2 bases from V and 4 bases from J, with 12 bases between. The CDR3 is made up of 14 amino acids. The CDR3 protein is CASSLLGRTYEQYF. The CDR3 DNA is TGTGCCAGCAGCTTATTGGGCAGAACATACGAGCAGTACTTC.

This chain joins TRBV18 and TRBJ1-1, with D possibly being TRBD1 (5 bases). The CDR3 is made up of 13 amino acids. Trimming took 4 bases from V and 1 from J, leaving 7 bases between them. The germline gives CDR1 KGHSH, CDR2 LQKENI. In DNA form, the CDR3 reads TGTGCCAGCTCACGGACACAGAACACTGAAGCTTTCTTT. Encoded protein: CASSRTQNTEAFF. Together with reference TRBV18 and TRBJ1-1, the CDR3 gives the full variable domain: NAGVMQNPRHLVRRRGQEARLRCSPMKGHSHVYWYRQLPEEGLKFMVYLQKENIIDESGMPKERFSAEFPKEGPSILRIQQVVRGDSAAYFCASSRTQNTEAFFGQGTRLTVV.

The chain uses TRBV9 and TRBJ2-7; no clear D gene. The CDR3 is 12 amino acids. From germline, CDR1 is SGDLS and CDR2 YYNGEE. The V and J ends lost 0 bases and 4 bases respectively, with 5 bases between them. The CDR3 is CASSVDSYEQYF. CDR3 sequence (DNA): TGTGCCAGCAGCGTAGATAGTTACGAGCAGTACTTC.

The chain uses TRBV28 and TRBJ2-1; the D is unclear. Germline values: CDR1 MDHEN, CDR2 SYDVKM. V was trimmed by 5 bases and J by 4 bases, leaving 30 bases between them. The CDR3 totals 20 residues. CDR3: CASSERPVGGFDPFYNEQFF. CDR3 DNA: TGTGCCAGCAGTGAGAGACCTGTCGGCGGATTCGACCCGTTTTACAATGAGCAGTTCTTC.

The chain's CDR3 is CASSLMASGSSYNEQFF. The CDR3 bases are TGTGCCAGCAGCTTAATGGCTAGCGGGAGCTCCTACAATGAGCAGTTCTTC. The chain is built from TRBV7-3 and TRBJ2-1, with 10 bases aligning to TRBD2. Germline loops: CDR1 SGHTA, CDR2 FQGTGA. Trimming cost V 1 base and J 0 bases; bases outside gene matches: 3. This CDR3 has 17 residues.

CDR3 protein: CASSVATGGPYEQYF. The CDR3 region has the DNA TGTGCCAGCAGCGTAGCAACGGGGGGCCCCTACGAGCAGTACTTC. The chain is built from TRBV9 and TRBJ2-7; TRBD2 is a possible D gene (7 bases). The CDR3 spans 15 residues. Germline assignment: CDR1 SGDLS and CDR2 YYNGEE. Trimming pared 0 bases from V and 2 bases from J, leaving 12 bases between. The whole variable domain, filled in from reference TRBV9 and TRBJ2-7, reads DSGVTQTPKHLITATGQRVTLRCSPRSGDLSVYWYQQSLDQGLQFLIQYYNGEERAKGNILERFSAQQFPDLHSELNLSSLELGDSALYFCASSVATGGPYEQYFGPGTRLTVT.

The J gene is TRBJ1-1, the V gene TRBV25-1, with D maybe TRBD1 (6 bases). The CDR3 extends over 15 amino acids. Trimming took off 3 bases at V and 8 bases at J, with 19 bases between the two ends. CDR1 and CDR2 (germline): MGHDK, SYGVNS. CDR3 in amino acids: CASSEHRKTGLEAFF. The CDR3 nucleotides are TGTGCCAGCAGTGAGCATAGGAAAACAGGGTTGGAAGCTTTCTTT. Complete variable domain (other parts from reference TRBV25-1 and TRBJ1-1): EADIYQTPRYLVIGTGKKITLECSQTMGHDKMYWYQQDPGMELHLIHYSYGVNSTEKGDLSSESTVSRIRTEHFPLTLESARPSHTSQYLCASSEHRKTGLEAFFGQGTRLTVV.

The chain recombines TRBV4-1 with TRBJ2-1; tentative D call: TRBD1 (5 bases). The CDR3 is made up of 16 amino acids. The germline V gene encodes CDR1 MGHRA and CDR2 YSYEKL. Trimming removed 2 bases at V and 0 bases at J, with 11 bases between. This chain's CDR3 is CASSQRGLSSYNEQFF. CDR3 in DNA: TGCGCCAGCAGCCAAAGGGGCCTAAGCTCCTACAATGAGCAGTTCTTC.

The chain links TRBV18 to TRBJ2-7; 9 nucleotides line up with TRBD1. The junction had 12 bases not matched to a gene; V was cut back by 6 bases and J by 0 bases. Looked up from germline, CDR1 is KGHSH and CDR2 is LQKENI. The CDR3 runs to 17 residues. CDR3 in amino acids: CASSQGGPGQGSYEQYF. CDR3 nucleotide sequence: TGTGCCAGCTCTCAGGGGGGTCCGGGACAGGGCTCCTACGAGCAGTACTTC.

The rearrangement joins TRBV5-4 to TRBJ2-5; TRBD1 matches at 9 bases. This CDR3 has 16 amino acids. Germline trimming cut 2 bases from V and 3 bases from J; bases unmatched to any gene: 8. Germline CDR1 reads SGHNT; CDR2 reads YYREEE (reference sequence). DNA for the CDR3: TGTGCCAGCAGCTTTGAACAGGGGGCAGGGAAAGAGACCCAGTACTTC. Amino acids: CASSFEQGAGKETQYF.

This clone was seen just once. The chain is built from TRBV15 and TRBJ2-7; TRBD2 aligns across 12 bases. CDR1 and CDR2 (germline): LNHNV, YYDKDF (reference sequence). The CDR3 loop spans 15 amino acids. The ends lost 5 bases at V and 3 bases at J; junction bases unmatched: 5. CDR3 nucleotides: TGTGCCACCAGCTCAACGGGACTAGCGGGCTACGAGCAGTACTTC. It encodes CATSSTGLAGYEQYF.